What follows are 14 T cell receptor beta chains derived from one specimen sequenced in a study of PD-1 blockade in classical Hodgkin lymphoma. The table came from immunoSEQ multiplex PCR; TCRdb's copy has only in-frame clones and leaves some out. The sample lists tens of thousands of clones; around 80% were seen once. Regarding time point: cycle 4 day 1 (C4D1), after 5 to 7 weeks of nivolumab. Relapse after autologous stem cell transplantation occurred in every patient, and brentuximab vedotin exposure varied. The sequencing here drew on peripheral blood mononuclear cells (PBMCs), taken before the fourth cycle of nivolumab. Receptor source: a human donor with classical Hodgkin lymphoma.

The chain combines TRBV28 with TRBJ2-1, with 7 bases matching TRBD2. The CDR3 length is 16 residues. The V segment lost 4 bases and the J segment 4 bases; nucleotides outside the gene matches: 10. The germline V gene encodes CDR1 MDHEN and CDR2 SYDVKM. The CDR3 nucleotides are TGTGCCAGCAGTTCCGTCCTAGCGGAGACTTACAATGAGCAGTTCTTC. Protein: CASSSVLAETYNEQFF.

The rearrangement joins TRBV2 to TRBJ2-2; 9 nucleotides align to TRBD2. This CDR3 region has 13 residues. Trimming at V came to 10 bases and at J to 0 bases, leaving 0 bases not matched to a gene. Germline V lookup: CDR1 SNHLY, CDR2 FYNNEI. CDR3 in amino acids: CATSGANTGELFF. As DNA, the CDR3 is TGTGCCACTAGCGGGGCGAACACCGGGGAGCTGTTTTTT.

The V call is TRBV15, the J call TRBJ2-7; no clear D gene. Germline V gene lookup returns CDR1 LNHNV and CDR2 YYDKDF (reference sequence). The CDR3 has 14 residues. The V gene lost 3 bases and the J gene lost 1 base, with 10 bases spanning the gap. The CDR3 loop reads CATSRAHGSYEQYF. The CDR3, as DNA: TGTGCCACCAGCAGGGCGCACGGATCCTACGAGCAGTACTTC.

V and J are TRBV29-1 and TRBJ1-1, with no clear D. The CDR3 runs to 13 residues. With 2 bases removed from V and 5 bases from J, the gap between germline ends came to 12 bases. Germline loops: CDR1 SQVTM, CDR2 ANQGSEA. CDR3 loop: CSVESYRGTEAFF. The CDR3 DNA follows: TGCAGCGTTGAAAGCTACCGGGGTACTGAAGCTTTCTTT.

This clone was counted between two and nine times. The chain links TRBV30 to TRBJ1-1, with TRBD1 as a possible D gene (5 bases). CDR3 length: 13 residues. Germline V gene lookup returns CDR1 GTSNPN and CDR2 SVGIG (reference sequence). V was clipped by 2 bases and J by 8 bases, with 15 bases between them. The CDR3 coding sequence is TGTGCCTGGAGTAGGTCAGGGTACGGCGAAGCTTTCTTT. Its protein product is CAWSRSGYGEAFF.

V is TRBV5-1 and J is TRBJ1-1; D unresolved. Germline V lookup: CDR1 SGHRS, CDR2 YFSETQ. Trimming pared 1 base from V and 1 base from J, leaving 8 bases between. The CDR3 totals 14 residues. CDR3 DNA sequence: TGCGCCAGCAGCTTGAGTCCTGGGAACACTGAAGCTTTCTTT. As protein: CASSLSPGNTEAFF.

The CDR3 sequence is CASSPKTGNTEAFF. The CDR3 DNA follows: TGTGCCAGCTCACCAAAAACAGGGAACACTGAAGCTTTCTTT. This sequence joins TRBV18 and TRBJ1-1, with D perhaps TRBD1 (5 bases). Trimming stripped 2 bases from V and 1 base from J, with 8 bases between. The length of the CDR3 is 14 residues. In germline, CDR1 is KGHSH, CDR2 LQKENI.

V usage is TRBV10-3 and J usage is TRBJ2-1, with 10 bases fitting TRBD2. The CDR3 runs 15 residues. J was trimmed by 4 bases and V by 2 bases; bases with no gene match: 2. Germline lookup yields CDR1 ENHRY and CDR2 SYGVKD. In nucleotides, the CDR3 is TGTGCCATCAGTGAGGGAGCGGGAGGGTACAATGAGCAGTTCTTC. Amino acid sequence: CAISEGAGGYNEQFF.

The rearrangement joins TRBV9 to TRBJ1-1; D gene uncertain. The CDR3 contains 13 residues. Germline CDR1 reads SGDLS; CDR2 reads YYNGEE. V dropped 0 bases and J dropped 5 bases, with 8 bases sitting between them. The CDR3 DNA follows: TGTGCCAGCAGCGTAGTTCAGGAGACTGAAGCTTTCTTT. Translated: CASSVVQETEAFF.

This clone was counted between two and nine times. This chain connects TRBV4-1 to TRBJ1-4; maybe TRBD1 (5 bases). The germline V gene has CDR1 MGHRA and CDR2 YSYEKL. The V and J ends lost 1 base and 5 bases respectively, with 17 bases between them. The CDR3 runs 17 residues. CDR3 protein: CASSQVDMGFVNEKLFF. CDR3 nucleotides: TGCGCCAGCAGCCAAGTGGACATGGGCTTTGTGAATGAAAAACTGTTTTTT.

The chain couples TRBV28 to TRBJ2-1; no clear D. V lost 3 bases to trimming and J lost 0 bases, with 9 bases between them. Germline loops: CDR1 MDHEN, CDR2 SYDVKM. The CDR3 sequence is 15 residues long. For the CDR3, the DNA is TGTGCCAGCAGTTTGCCCGGGCCCTCCTACAATGAGCAGTTCTTC. Protein sequence: CASSLPGPSYNEQFF. The variable domain in full, with the rest retrieved from reference TRBV28 and TRBJ2-1, is DVKVTQSSRYLVKRTGEKVFLECVQDMDHENMFWYRQDPGLGLRLIYFSYDVKMKEKGDIPEGYSVSREKKERFSLILESASTNQTSMYLCASSLPGPSYNEQFFGPGTRLTVL.

The chain uses TRBV6-6 and TRBJ1-4; D is undetermined. There are 11 residues in the CDR3. The V gene's germline CDR1 is MNHNY and CDR2 SVGAGI (reference sequence). Trimming took 11 bases from V and 8 from J, leaving 12 bases between them. This chain's CDR3 is CASGLGEKLFF. The CDR3 region has the DNA TGTGCCTCGGGGTTAGGGGAAAAACTGTTTTTT.

V usage is TRBV6-6 and J usage is TRBJ2-1; the match to TRBD2 covers 7 bases. Losses at the gene ends were 5 bases for V and 4 bases for J; bases not matched to a gene: 2. Germline V lookup: CDR1 MNHNY, CDR2 SVGAGI (reference sequence). This CDR3 has 13 amino acids. The CDR3 loop is CASSSGIYNEQFF. CDR3 sequence (DNA): TGTGCCAGCAGTAGCGGGATTTACAATGAGCAGTTCTTC.

This chain connects TRBV9 to TRBJ2-1, with D tentatively TRBD2 (6 bases). Germline-derived CDR1 and CDR2 are SGDLS and YYNGEE. CDR3 length: 15 amino acids. Trimming stripped 0 bases from V and 7 bases from J, with 14 bases between. CDR3 DNA: TGTGCCAGCAGCGTAGTCTCCGGGAGAGGGAATGAGCAGTTCTTC. It encodes CASSVVSGRGNEQFF.